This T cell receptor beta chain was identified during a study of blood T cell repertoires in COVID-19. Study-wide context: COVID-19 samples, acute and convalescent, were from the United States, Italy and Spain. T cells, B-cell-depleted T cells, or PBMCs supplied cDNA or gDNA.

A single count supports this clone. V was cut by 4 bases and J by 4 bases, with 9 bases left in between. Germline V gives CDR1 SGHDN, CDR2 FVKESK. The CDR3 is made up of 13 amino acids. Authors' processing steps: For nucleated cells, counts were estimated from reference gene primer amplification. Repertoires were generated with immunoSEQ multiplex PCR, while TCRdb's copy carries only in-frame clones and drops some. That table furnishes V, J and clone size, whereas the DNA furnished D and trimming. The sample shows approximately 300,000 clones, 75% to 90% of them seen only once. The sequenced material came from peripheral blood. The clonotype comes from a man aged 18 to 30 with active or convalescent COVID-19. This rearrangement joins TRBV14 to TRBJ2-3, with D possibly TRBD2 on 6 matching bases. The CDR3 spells CASSLTSSDTQYF. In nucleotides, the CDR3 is TGTGCCAGCAGCCTAACTAGCTCAGATACGCAGTATTTT.